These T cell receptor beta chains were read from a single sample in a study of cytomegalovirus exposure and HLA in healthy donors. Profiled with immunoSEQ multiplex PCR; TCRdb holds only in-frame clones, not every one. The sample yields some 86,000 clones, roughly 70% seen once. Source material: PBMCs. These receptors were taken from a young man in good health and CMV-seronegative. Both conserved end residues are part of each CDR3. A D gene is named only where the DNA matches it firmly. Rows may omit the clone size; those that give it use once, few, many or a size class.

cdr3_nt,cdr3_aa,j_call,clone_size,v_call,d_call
TGCGCCAGCAGTCAAATAGTAAGAAAAGGGTGTTGTCGGGACAGGGGGTTTTCCTACGAGCAGTACTTC,CASSQIVRKGCCRDRGFSYEQYF,TRBJ2-7,-,TRBV23-1,TRBD1
TGTGCCAGCAGCCCCCAGAGGCTGCCCCCACGCGCTGAAGCTTTCTTT,CASSPQRLPPRAEAFF,TRBJ1-1,few,TRBV5-5,-
TGTGCCAGCAGCCCTGGACAGTCCCGCAATCAGCCCCAGCATTTT,CASSPGQSRNQPQHF,TRBJ1-5,-,TRBV6-1,-
TGTGCCAGCAGCCCGAGGGACACAGATACGCAGTATTTT,CASSPRDTDTQYF,TRBJ2-3,-,TRBV11-3,-
TGTGCCAGCAGCTTGGCCACGGCTAGCGGGGGCCTAAGGTTCTTC,CASSLATASGGLRFF,TRBJ2-1,-,TRBV5-6,TRBD2
TGTGCCAGCAGTTACCTAGCGGGGGTCGTCACAGATACGCAGTATTTT,CASSYLAGVVTDTQYF,TRBJ2-3,-,TRBV6-5,TRBD2
TGCGCCAGCAGCCACACAGGGTCAGATGAAAAACTGTTTTTT,CASSHTGSDEKLFF,TRBJ1-4,-,TRBV4-1,-
TGCGCCAGCAGTGTAACTAGCGGGAGAAAAGAGACCCAGTACTTC,CASSVTSGRKETQYF,TRBJ2-5,-,TRBV10-2,TRBD2
TGCAGCGTTCGCGGGTACACTGAAGCTTTCTTT,CSVRGYTEAFF,TRBJ1-1,few,TRBV29-1,-
TGCGCCAGCAGCCAGGGGGGGCGGAGCTCCTATAATTCACCCCTCCACTTT,CASSQGGRSSYNSPLHF,TRBJ1-6,-,TRBV4-3,-
TGCGCCAGCAGCTGGAGCGGGAGACGGTACGAGCAGTACTTC,CASSWSGRRYEQYF,TRBJ2-7,-,TRBV5-1,TRBD2
TGTGCCAGCAGCTCTAGCGGAAACAACCCCGACCAGCATTTT,CASSSSGNNPDQHF,TRBJ1-5,-,TRBV7-9,-
TGTGCCAGCAGCCCCCGTCCCGGGACAGGTTCCAGCTCCTATAATTCACCCCTCCACTTT,CASSPRPGTGSSSYNSPLHF,TRBJ1-6,-,TRBV9,TRBD1
TGCGCCAGCAGCTTGGAGCGGGGCGACACAGATACGCAGTATTTT,CASSLERGDTDTQYF,TRBJ2-3,once,TRBV5-1,TRBD2
TGTGCCACCAGCAGAGGTCCGACGGGATCCGAGTCCTACGAGCAGTACTTC,CATSRGPTGSESYEQYF,TRBJ2-7,-,TRBV15,-
TGTGCCATCAGTGAGTCGGGGACAGGCTCTGGTGAGACCCAGTACTTC,CAISESGTGSGETQYF,TRBJ2-5,once,TRBV10-3,TRBD1
TGTGCCAGCAGCTCCAAGGACACGACGAGCTCCTATAATTCACCCCTCCACTTT,CASSSKDTTSSYNSPLHF,TRBJ1-6,-,TRBV5-6,-
TGTGCCATCAGTGACCCCACAGGGCCCGACGCTGAAGCTTTCTTT,CAISDPTGPDAEAFF,TRBJ1-1,-,TRBV10-3,-
TGCGCCAGCAGGGAGGGCTTACATACTGAAGCTTTCTTT,CASREGLHTEAFF,TRBJ1-1,-,TRBV5-1,-
TGTTCCAGCAGCTTGACAGGGGGAGCGCGTCAGCCCCAGCATTTT,CSSSLTGGARQPQHF,TRBJ1-5,-,TRBV7-9,TRBD1
TGTGCCAGCAGCTTGATAGGGGCCCAGAACACTGAAGCTTTCTTT,CASSLIGAQNTEAFF,TRBJ1-1,-,TRBV5-8,-
TGTGCCAGCGGGGCCTCTTGGAATTCACCCCTCCACTTT,CASGASWNSPLHF,TRBJ1-6,-,TRBV2,-
TGTGCCAGCAGCTTAGGTAGATACTACGAGCAGTACTTC,CASSLGRYYEQYF,TRBJ2-7,-,TRBV7-8,-
TGTGCCAGCAGCCAAGATCCTACAGGGTCCCACTCCTCTTCCTACGAGCAGTACTTC,CASSQDPTGSHSSSYEQYF,TRBJ2-7,-,TRBV4-2,-
TGCGCCAGCAGCCAAGATCGGATCGGACTATTGGTCTATGAGCAGTTCTTC,CASSQDRIGLLVYEQFF,TRBJ2-1,-,TRBV4-3,-
TGTGCCAGCAGTTCAGGCAGTGAAGCTTTCTTT,CASSSGSEAFF,TRBJ1-1,-,TRBV2,-
TGTGCCAGCAGCTTGCAACAGGGAAGGGAGCAGTTCTTC,CASSLQQGREQFF,TRBJ2-1,few,TRBV7-3,-
TGTGCCAGCAGTTTCCGGGGAGTTCGCAATCAGCCCCAGCATTTT,CASSFRGVRNQPQHF,TRBJ1-5,-,TRBV27,-
TGTGCCTGCCAGTGGACGGGAGGGCCTAGAGCAGAGACCCAGTACTTC,CACQWTGGPRAETQYF,TRBJ2-5,few,TRBV30,TRBD2
TGTGCCAGCAGCCCGCTACCACGGGAGCCCCAGCATTTT,CASSPLPREPQHF,TRBJ1-5,-,TRBV5-4,-
TGTGCCAGAAGTTTGCGGGACACACCGAGCACCGGGGAGCTGTTTTTT,CARSLRDTPSTGELFF,TRBJ2-2,few,TRBV5-3,-
TGTGCCAGCAGTTTGAGGGAAAAACTGTTTTTT,CASSLREKLFF,TRBJ1-4,-,TRBV28,-
TGTGCCAGCAGCTCGAACGGAGGAAAATACGAGCAGTACTTC,CASSSNGGKYEQYF,TRBJ2-7,once,TRBV5-6,-
TGTGCCAGCAGCTTAAGGACAGATCGGTTCAACGCTGAAGCTTTCTTT,CASSLRTDRFNAEAFF,TRBJ1-1,-,TRBV7-8,-
TGTGCCAGCAGCCATTACCCGACTAGCGGGGGGCACATCCAAGAGACCCAGTACTTC,CASSHYPTSGGHIQETQYF,TRBJ2-5,-,TRBV14,TRBD2
TGTGCCAGCAGCGTAGGAATAGCCGATAGCACAGATACGCAGTATTTT,CASSVGIADSTDTQYF,TRBJ2-3,-,TRBV9,-
TGTGCCAGCAGAGATCAGGGGGCCTCGAACACCGGGGAGCTGTTTTTT,CASRDQGASNTGELFF,TRBJ2-2,-,TRBV2,TRBD1
TGTGCCAGCAGCCCGGGACTAGCGGGACGCTACGAGCAGTACTTC,CASSPGLAGRYEQYF,TRBJ2-7,-,TRBV7-3,TRBD2
TGTGCCAGCAGTCCCCGACTAGCGGGGGGCAAAGATACGCAGTATTTT,CASSPRLAGGKDTQYF,TRBJ2-3,-,TRBV27,TRBD2
TGTGCCAGTGGTGACAGGGTCAACGAGCAGTACTTC,CASGDRVNEQYF,TRBJ2-7,-,TRBV19,TRBD1
TGCGCCAGCAGCAGGAAGAGTATCGACACAGGCTACTATGGCTACACCTTC,CASSRKSIDTGYYGYTF,TRBJ1-2,-,TRBV5-1,-
TGTGCCAGCAGTCCCGGGGGAGTGGAAGAGCCATACAATGAGCAGTTCTTC,CASSPGGVEEPYNEQFF,TRBJ2-1,-,TRBV28,-
TGTGCCTGGAGTCAGGGACAGGGGGCCGATGAGCAGTTCTTC,CAWSQGQGADEQFF,TRBJ2-1,-,TRBV30,TRBD1
TGCAGCGTTGTGTCTAGCGGGATGTCCTCAGGTGAGCAGTTCTTC,CSVVSSGMSSGEQFF,TRBJ2-1,-,TRBV29-1,TRBD2
TGTGCCAGCAGCTTGGCAGGACAGGGCGTCGGCTACACCTTC,CASSLAGQGVGYTF,TRBJ1-2,-,TRBV5-6,TRBD1
TGTGCCAGCAGCTTCTCCGGGACAGGGGACGAGCAGTACTTC,CASSFSGTGDEQYF,TRBJ2-7,few,TRBV7-2,TRBD1
TGTGCCAGCAGTGAATACAGAGGTTCGGACAATGAGCAGTTCTTC,CASSEYRGSDNEQFF,TRBJ2-1,-,TRBV25-1,-
TGTGCTAGTGGTTACCAGGTTAGGAACACTGAAGCTTTCTTT,CASGYQVRNTEAFF,TRBJ1-1,-,TRBV12-5,-
TGCGCCAGCAGTGAACGGGAATTTCAGCCCCAGCATTTT,CASSEREFQPQHF,TRBJ1-5,-,TRBV6-1,-
TGTGCCAGCAGTTTATACCGGTCTTGGGGCTACACCTTC,CASSLYRSWGYTF,TRBJ1-2,-,TRBV27,-
TGTGCCAGCAGTGAAGGGACAGGGGTGACCGGGGAGCTGTTTTTT,CASSEGTGVTGELFF,TRBJ2-2,few,TRBV2,TRBD1
TGTTCCAGCAGCCCCCATCTGAAGGAAGGGGACGAGCAGTACTTC,CSSSPHLKEGDEQYF,TRBJ2-7,once,TRBV7-9,-
TGTGCCTGGACCGTAGCCGGGGGAAACATTCAGTACTTC,CAWTVAGGNIQYF,TRBJ2-4,few,TRBV30,-
TGTGCCAGCAGCCCCGGCTCGGGATATACGGAGACCCAGTACTTC,CASSPGSGYTETQYF,TRBJ2-5,-,TRBV11-3,-
TGCGCCAGCAGCCTTGGACAGGGCCAGACCCAGTACTTC,CASSLGQGQTQYF,TRBJ2-5,few,TRBV5-1,TRBD1
TGTGCCAGCAAGGGACAGGGCGAATCCACTGAAGCTTTCTTT,CASKGQGESTEAFF,TRBJ1-1,many,TRBV6-1,TRBD1
TGTGCCAGCAGCCGGGGGCTAGCGGGGGGCGCATACGAGCAGTACTTC,CASSRGLAGGAYEQYF,TRBJ2-7,-,TRBV7-2,TRBD2
TGTGCCAGCAGCCCCGACAGGAGCTCTGGAAACACCATATATTTT,CASSPDRSSGNTIYF,TRBJ1-3,-,TRBV6-6,-
TGTGCCAGCCATCGCGCCGGGACAGGGGTTGCCACTGAAGCTTTCTTT,CASHRAGTGVATEAFF,TRBJ1-1,few,TRBV18,TRBD1
TGTGCCAGCAGCGCGGACAGGGGATTCGGAGCCGATACGCAGTATTTT,CASSADRGFGADTQYF,TRBJ2-3,-,TRBV7-2,TRBD1